What follows are 23 T cell receptor beta chains derived from one specimen sequenced in a study of beta chain features in type 1 diabetes. TCRB transcripts that were expressed got sequenced, as all of the isolated RNA had been reverse transcribed. Profiled with immunoSEQ multiplex PCR; TCRdb holds only in-frame clones, not every one. The sample shows under 950,000 clones, about 17% of them seen only once. The sequencing sample was made of naive CD4+ T cells from blood. These receptors came from a woman between 18 and 29 years old in good health.

V is TRBV20-1 and J is TRBJ1-2; D unresolved. This CDR3 has 11 amino acids. Trimming took 5 bases from V and 7 from J, leaving 11 bases between them. From germline, CDR1 is DFQATT and CDR2 SNEGSKA (reference sequence). CDR3 in amino acids: CSALGRTGYTF. The DNA of the CDR3 is TGCAGTGCTTTGGGTCGTACTGGCTACACCTTC.

This clone was seen a handful of times. This chain links TRBV28 with TRBJ2-7; D possibly uses TRBD1 or TRBD2 (5 bases each). The CDR3 runs 13 residues. CDR1 is MDHEN and CDR2 is SYDVKM in the germline V gene. The V gene lost 8 bases and the J gene lost 0 bases, with 11 bases spanning the gap. The DNA of the CDR3 is TGTGCCAGCGTCGGGACGGACTCCTACGAGCAGTACTTC. This sequence encodes CASVGTDSYEQYF.

The chain is built from TRBV7-2 and TRBJ2-5; 8 bases line up with TRBD1. The V gene end was trimmed by 4 bases and the J gene end by 4 bases; junction bases not matched to a gene: 11. Germline CDR1 is SGHTA and CDR2 is FQGNSA. The CDR3 is 16 residues long. CDR3 nucleotide sequence: TGTGCCAGCAGCTCCCACGGACAGGGAGGAGCAGAGACCCAGTACTTC. Its protein product is CASSSHGQGGAETQYF. The complete variable domain, with remaining parts taken from reference TRBV7-2 and TRBJ2-5, reads GAGVSQSPSNKVTEKGKDVELRCDPISGHTALYWYRQSLGQGLEFLIYFQGNSAPDKSGLPSDRFSAERTGGSVSTLTIQRTQQEDSAVYLCASSSHGQGGAETQYFGPGTRLLVL.

V gene TRBV19 combines with J gene TRBJ2-3; D unresolved. CDR3 length: 14 amino acids. Germline CDR1 is LNHDA and CDR2 is SQIVND (reference sequence). The ends were cut back, 7 bases at V and 0 bases at J, with 11 bases in the middle. In nucleotides, the CDR3 is TGTGCCAGTACGGACGGGCCGAGCACAGATACGCAGTATTTT. It is translated as CASTDGPSTDTQYF.

This sequence joins TRBV11-2 and TRBJ2-1; 10 bases match TRBD2. V shed 5 bases, J shed 12 bases, and the junction held 16 bases outside the gene matches. The CDR3 runs 16 residues. The V gene's germline CDR1 is SGHAT and CDR2 FQNNGV. The CDR3 sequence is CASSPVGTSVRRRQFF. The CDR3 DNA is TGTGCCAGCAGCCCAGTGGGGACTAGCGTTCGGAGGAGGCAGTTCTTC.

The chain is built from TRBV5-1 and TRBJ2-7, with 12 nucleotides matching TRBD1. Germline CDR1 SGHRS, CDR2 YFSETQ. The CDR3 is 14 amino acids. The V and J ends lost 4 bases and 7 bases, in that order; junction bases with no gene match: 6. CDR3 coding DNA: TGCGCCAGCAGCCCGGGACAGGGGGCGAGTGAGCAGTACTTC. This translates into CASSPGQGASEQYF.

The chain uses TRBV5-6 and TRBJ1-4; TRBD1 matches at 7 bases. After removal of 4 bases from V and 3 bases from J, the junction contained 3 bases not matched to a gene. The CDR3 length is 14 residues. Germline V gene sequence: CDR1 SGHDT, CDR2 YYEEEE. The chain's CDR3 is CASSTTGANEKLFF. CDR3 nucleotide sequence: TGTGCCAGCAGCACCACAGGGGCTAATGAAAAACTGTTTTTT.

The chain carries TRBV21-1 and TRBJ1-2; the table's TRBD1 call for D was not verified on the DNA. TRBV21-1 is a pseudogene. The CDR3 contains 14 residues. The CDR3 DNA reads TGTGCCAGCAGCAAAACCGGGACAGACTATGGCTACACCTTC. It translates to CASSKTGTDYGYTF.

This clone was seen repeatedly, ten times or more. This chain joins TRBV5-1 and TRBJ1-5, with D unclear. The V gene's germline CDR1 is SGHRS and CDR2 YFSETQ. V lost 3 bases and J 1 base, leaving 5 bases between the germline ends. The CDR3 is made up of 13 amino acids. CDR3 DNA: TGCGCCAGCAGCTGGAACAGCAATCAGCCCCAGCATTTT. Translated, it gives CASSWNSNQPQHF. The entire variable domain, with the rest obtained from reference TRBV5-1 and TRBJ1-5, is as follows: KAGVTQTPRYLIKTRGQQVTLSCSPISGHRSVSWYQQTPGQGLQFLFEYFSETQRNKGNFPGRFSGRQFSNSRSEMNVSTLELGDSALYLCASSWNSNQPQHFGDGTRLSIL.

The gene calls are TRBV18 and TRBJ2-5, with 8 nucleotides matching TRBD2. Per germline, CDR1 KGHSH and CDR2 LQKENI. The CDR3 spans 15 residues. The J segment lost 5 bases and the V segment lost 3 bases, leaving 8 bases of the junction unmatched. CDR3 nucleotides: TGTGCCAGCTCACCTCTGGGGACTAGGTTGGAGACCCAGTACTTC. It yields the protein CASSPLGTRLETQYF.

This clone came up a few times. The chain recombines TRBV5-1 with TRBJ2-4; 10 nucleotides align to TRBD2. There are 18 residues in the CDR3. V lost 4 bases to trimming and J lost 2 bases; unmatched junction nucleotides: 12. Per germline, CDR1 SGHRS and CDR2 YFSETQ. The CDR3 DNA reads as TGCGCCAGCAGCCCAAGGCTATTAGCGGGAGGATCCAAAAACATTCAGTACTTC. This translates into CASSPRLLAGGSKNIQYF.

As regards this clone: Within the sample, other DNA sequences also encode this same CDR3. The V gene is TRBV7-9, the J gene TRBJ2-1; D unresolved. V lost 5 bases and J 2 bases, leaving 7 bases between the germline ends. Germline CDR1 SEHNR, CDR2 FQNEAQ (reference sequence). CDR3 length: 13 residues. CDR3 sequence: CASSTGPYNEQFF. Written as DNA, the CDR3 is TGTGCCAGCAGCACCGGGCCCTACAATGAGCAGTTCTTC.

The J gene is TRBJ2-7, the V gene TRBV10-3, with 7 bases fitting TRBD2. The CDR3 covers 16 residues. J gave up 5 bases and V 2 bases, and 12 bases lay outside the gene matches. Germline V gene lookup returns CDR1 ENHRY and CDR2 SYGVKD. The CDR3 coding sequence is TGTGCCATCAGTGAGCAACGGGGGGTAAATCTAAACGAGCAGTACTTC. Its translation: CAISEQRGVNLNEQYF.

This clone has only a few counts. This chain links TRBV25-1 with TRBJ2-1; 8 bases are a match to TRBD2. The CDR3 length is 15 residues. With 6 bases clipped from V and 0 bases from J, the junction kept 4 bases outside the gene matches. CDR1 MGHDK and CDR2 SYGVNS come from the germline V gene. In nucleotides, the CDR3 is TGTGCCAGCAGCAGAGCGGGAGACTCCTACAATGAGCAGTTCTTC. Its protein is CASSRAGDSYNEQFF.

J is TRBJ2-2 and V is TRBV7-9, with D possibly being TRBD1 (6 bases). Germline V gene sequence: CDR1 SEHNR, CDR2 FQNEAQ (reference sequence). Trimming removed 5 bases at V and 6 bases at J, with 10 bases between. The CDR3 is 13 residues long. Here the CDR3 reads CASSLTGPGELFF. The CDR3 coding sequence is TGTGCCAGCAGCCTCACAGGGCCCGGGGAGCTGTTTTTT.

This rearrangement joins TRBV7-3 to TRBJ2-2; no reliable D call. Trimming took 3 bases from V and 6 from J, leaving 11 bases between them. Germline V gene sequence: CDR1 SGHTA, CDR2 FQGTGA. This CDR3 comprises 14 residues. For the CDR3, the DNA is TGTGCCAGCAGCTTGTTGGCTGTCCCCGGGGAGCTGTTTTTT. Its protein is CASSLLAVPGELFF.

The chain recombines TRBV27 with TRBJ2-7; D unclear. Trimming removed 3 bases from V and 2 bases from J, with 11 bases in between. Per germline, CDR1 MNHEY and CDR2 SMNVEV (reference sequence). The CDR3 covers 14 residues. The CDR3: CASSFSGDAYEQYF. Here the CDR3 DNA reads TGTGCCAGCAGTTTTAGTGGGGATGCCTACGAGCAGTACTTC.

This clone appeared a few times. The genes are TRBV6-5 and TRBJ2-3; no definite D call. The germline gives CDR1 MNHEY, CDR2 SVGAGI. V was pared by 5 bases and J by 8 bases, with 11 bases between. This CDR3 is 12 amino acids long. The CDR3 DNA is TGTGCCAGCAGTGAAGCGTGGGGTACGCAGTATTTT. It is translated as CASSEAWGTQYF.

Regarding this clone: At one end the junction does not follow the germline gene, possibly because of a read error. The rearrangement links TRBV6-6 to TRBJ1-2; 8 positions match TRBD1. From germline, CDR1 is MNHNY and CDR2 SVGAGI (reference sequence). The CDR3 covers 14 residues. The DNA of the CDR3 is TGTGCCAGCAGTGACTCAGGGGGCGCGAAAGGCTACACCTTC. It translates to CASSDSGGAKGYTF.

This clone was picked up a small number of times. The rearrangement uses TRBV7-2 and TRBJ2-2, with a weak D call TRBD1 (6 bases). With 2 bases removed from V and 1 base from J, the gap between germline ends came to 8 bases. The CDR3 sequence is 15 residues long. Germline values: CDR1 SGHTA, CDR2 FQGNSA. In nucleotides, the CDR3 is TGTGCCAGCAGCTTACAGGGGAGGAACACCGGGGAGCTGTTTTTT. Protein sequence: CASSLQGRNTGELFF.

The sample holds a few counts of this clone. The V gene is TRBV2, the J gene TRBJ2-3, with TRBD2 matching 11 bases. V gave up 6 bases and J gave up 4 bases; unmatched junction bases: 6. Germline CDR1 is SNHLY and CDR2 is FYNNEI. CDR3 length: 15 amino acids. In DNA, the CDR3 is TGTGCCAGCAGCGTAGCGGGAGGGGTCGCAGATACGCAGTATTTT. Amino acid sequence: CASSVAGGVADTQYF.

A note on this clone: Other DNA sequences of this sample code for an identical CDR3. The rearrangement links TRBV7-2 to TRBJ2-3; a possible D gene is TRBD1 (5 bases). The V and J ends lost 3 bases and 2 bases respectively, with 9 bases between them. Germline CDR1 and CDR2: SGHTA and FQGNSA. This CDR3 is built from 14 residues. CDR3 DNA sequence: TGTGCCAGCAGCTTGCGACAGTCCACAGATACGCAGTATTTT. It is translated as CASSLRQSTDTQYF.

There are a few counts of this clone. The CDR3 region has the DNA TGTGCCAGCAGCCCAAGGCAGGGGATGGCCAAAAACATTCAGTACTTC. Translating it yields CASSPRQGMAKNIQYF. The chain uses TRBV7-2 and TRBJ2-4; TRBD1 is a possible D gene (6 bases). The germline V gene encodes CDR1 SGHTA and CDR2 FQGNSA. Trimming pared 5 bases from V and 1 base from J, leaving 15 bases between. The CDR3 runs 16 residues.